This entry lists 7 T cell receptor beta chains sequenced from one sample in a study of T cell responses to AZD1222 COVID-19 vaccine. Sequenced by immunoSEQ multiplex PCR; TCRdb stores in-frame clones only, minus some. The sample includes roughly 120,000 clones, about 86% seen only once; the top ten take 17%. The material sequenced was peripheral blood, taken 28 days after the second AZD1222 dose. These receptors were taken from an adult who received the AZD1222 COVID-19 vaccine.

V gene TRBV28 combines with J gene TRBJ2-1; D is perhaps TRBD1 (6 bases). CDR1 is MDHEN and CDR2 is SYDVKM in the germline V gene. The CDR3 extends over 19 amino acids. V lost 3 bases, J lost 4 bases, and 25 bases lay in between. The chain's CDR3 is CASSFSRGRYIVRYNEQFF. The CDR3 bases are TGTGCCAGCAGTTTCAGCAGGGGCCGGTATATCGTCAGGTACAATGAGCAGTTCTTC.

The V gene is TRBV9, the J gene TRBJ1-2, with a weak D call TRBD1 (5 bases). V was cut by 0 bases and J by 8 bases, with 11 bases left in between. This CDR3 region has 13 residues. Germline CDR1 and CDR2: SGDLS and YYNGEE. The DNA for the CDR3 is TGTGCCAGCAGCGTAGAACAGGACCTGGGCTACACCTTC. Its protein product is CASSVEQDLGYTF.

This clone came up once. In DNA form, the CDR3 reads TGCGCCAGCAGCCGTGGGACAGGGCGAGGGCCTGAAGCTTTCTTT. Its translation: CASSRGTGRGPEAFF. This chain joins TRBV5-1 and TRBJ1-1; TRBD1 matches at 9 bases. Germline assignment: CDR1 SGHRS and CDR2 YFSETQ. CDR3 length: 15 amino acids. V was clipped by 4 bases and J by 6 bases; unmatched bases: 10.

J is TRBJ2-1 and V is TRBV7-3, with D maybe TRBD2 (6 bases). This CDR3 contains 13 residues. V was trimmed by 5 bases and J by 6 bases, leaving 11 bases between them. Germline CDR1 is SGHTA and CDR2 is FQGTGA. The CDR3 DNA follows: TGTGCCAGCAGCCCCCCCGGGGGCAATGAGCAGTTCTTC. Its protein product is CASSPPGGNEQFF.

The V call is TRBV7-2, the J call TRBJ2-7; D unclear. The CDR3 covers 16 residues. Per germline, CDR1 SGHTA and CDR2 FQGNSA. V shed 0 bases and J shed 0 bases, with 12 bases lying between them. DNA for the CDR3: TGTGCCAGCAGCTTAGCGGCCAATGACCGCTCCTACGAGCAGTACTTC. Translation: CASSLAANDRSYEQYF.

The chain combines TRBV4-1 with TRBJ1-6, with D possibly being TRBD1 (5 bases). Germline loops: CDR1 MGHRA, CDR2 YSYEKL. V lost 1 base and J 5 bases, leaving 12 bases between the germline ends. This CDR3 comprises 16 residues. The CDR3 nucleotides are TGCGCCAGCAGCCAAGTCCCCCGGGGGGATAATTCACCCCTCCACTTT. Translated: CASSQVPRGDNSPLHF.

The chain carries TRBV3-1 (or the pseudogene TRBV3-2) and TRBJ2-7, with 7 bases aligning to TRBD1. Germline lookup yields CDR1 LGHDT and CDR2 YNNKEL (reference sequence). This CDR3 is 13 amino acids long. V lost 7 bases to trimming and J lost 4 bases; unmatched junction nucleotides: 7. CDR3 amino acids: CASNRQGQYEQYF. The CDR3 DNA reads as TGTGCCAGCAACAGACAGGGTCAATACGAGCAGTACTTC.